A single sample gave rise to the 11 T cell receptor beta chains below, sequenced in a study of tumor-infiltrating lymphocytes in primary liver carcinoma. Unsorted whole blood supplied the RNA, and germline DNA was extracted too. Production of TCR beta cDNA used around 0.45 ug total RNA together with a constant-region primer. Employing slightly modified ARM-PCR, three nested multiplex PCR rounds were run, and these gave rise to the TCR beta libraries. Primers for the first two PCR rounds were TRBV1-TRBV30 forward primers and a C-beta reverse primer (about 9 cycles per round). TCRdb reprocessed the multiplex PCR reads via MiXCR and lists one record per CDR3 protein. This sample carries about 320,000 distinct CDR3 sequences, 60% to 80% of them seen once, and the ten largest clones take roughly 9%. The specimen sequenced was peripheral blood. The origin of the receptors is a man in his forties or fifties with primary liver carcinoma and hepatitis B virus infection.

A word on this clonotype: A much larger clone sits a single nucleotide away, making a read error possible. The V call is TRBV29-1, the J call TRBJ2-1; perhaps TRBD1 as D (6 bases). The V end lost 2 bases, the J end lost 8 bases, and 16 bases lay between the germline ends. The CDR3 covers 14 residues. Germline V lookup: CDR1 SQVTM, CDR2 ANQGSEA. CDR3 amino acids: CSVEFLGTPDEQFF. The CDR3 nucleotides are TGCAGCGTTGAATTCTTAGGGACACCGGATGAGCAGTTCTTC.

This clonotype was recorded at least ten times. This sequence joins TRBV6-1 and TRBJ2-3; TRBD2 aligns across 13 bases. The CDR3 loop spans 14 amino acids. J lost 7 bases, V lost 8 bases, and 6 bases had no gene match. Per germline, CDR1 MNHNS and CDR2 SASEGT. The DNA for the CDR3 is TGTGCCAGCGGACTAGCGGGAGAAACATATACGCAGTATTTT. Translation gives CASGLAGETYTQYF.

This sequence joins TRBV5-1 and TRBJ2-7; 9 nucleotides line up with TRBD1. Germline CDR1 reads SGHRS; CDR2 reads YFSETQ. There are 15 residues in the CDR3. V was pared by 4 bases and J by 2 bases, with 7 bases of the junction left unmatched. DNA of the CDR3: TGCGCCAGCAGCCCTGGCGGGACAGGGACCTACGAGCAGTACTTC. Encoded protein: CASSPGGTGTYEQYF.

This chain connects TRBV7-9 to TRBJ1-1; D is unresolved. Trimming took off 4 bases at V and 3 bases at J, with 15 bases between the two ends. CDR3 length equals 15 residues. The germline V gene has CDR1 SEHNR and CDR2 FQNEAQ (reference sequence). The CDR3 loop reads CASSSGVTLDTEAFF. CDR3 nucleotides: TGTGCCAGCAGCTCCGGGGTAACCCTGGACACTGAAGCTTTCTTT. The complete variable domain, with remaining parts taken from reference TRBV7-9 and TRBJ1-1, reads DTGVSQNPRHKITKRGQNVTFRCDPISEHNRLYWYRQTLGQGPEFLTYFQNEAQLEKSRLLSDRFSAERPKGSFSTLEIQRTEQGDSAMYLCASSSGVTLDTEAFFGQGTRLTVV.

This clonotype was recorded a few times. The V gene is TRBV6-1, the J gene TRBJ2-5; 7 bases are a match to TRBD1. The V segment lost 5 bases and the J segment 5 bases; nucleotides outside the gene matches: 14. CDR1 is MNHNS and CDR2 is SASEGT in the germline V gene. The CDR3 covers 16 residues. CDR3: CASSQRQGEVRETQYF. The CDR3 bases are TGTGCCAGCAGTCAGCGACAGGGTGAAGTTCGCGAGACCCAGTACTTC.

Regarding this clonotype: One junction end disagrees with the germline gene, perhaps due to a read error. The genes are TRBV11-1 and TRBJ1-2; D remains unclear. The length of the CDR3 is 13 residues. In germline, CDR1 is SGHAT, CDR2 FQDESV (reference sequence). The CDR3 nucleotides read TGTGCCGGCAGTTCCAGTGGGAACTATGGCTACACCTTC. As protein: CAGSSSGNYGYTF.

Regarding this clonotype: This is likely a read error, given that the CDR3 carries no conserved phenylalanine or tryptophan at its end. The V call is TRBV11-3, the J call TRBJ2-5; TRBD2 is a possible D gene (5 bases). Germline V CDR1 and CDR2: SGHNT, YENEEA. This CDR3 is 13 amino acids long. Written as DNA, the CDR3 is TGTGCCAACAGCGGCGAAGGAAGGGATACCCAGTACATC. Encoded protein: CANSGEGRDTQYI.

The sample holds a few counts of this clonotype. Given a much more abundant clone one base away, this may be a read error. The rearrangement uses TRBV12-3 or TRBV12-4 and TRBJ2-5, with 7 bases that match TRBD2. The J segment lost 4 bases and the V segment lost 3 bases, leaving 11 bases of the junction unmatched. The CDR3 spans 16 residues. CDR3 nucleotide sequence: TGTGCCAGCAGTTTTTGGGCTAGCGGAATCCGAGAGACCCAGTACTTC. It yields the protein CASSFWASGIRETQYF.

As to this clonotype: An end of the junction does not agree with germline; a read error may underlie this. CDR3 amino acids: CASSSVLGPQETHYF. CDR3 DNA: TGTGCCAGCAGCTCGGTTCTGGGGCCTCAAGAGACCCACTACTTC. The J gene is TRBJ2-5, the V gene TRBV11-2, with D maybe TRBD1 (5 bases). CDR3 length: 15 residues. Germline CDR1 reads SGHAT; CDR2 reads FQNNGV.

The sample holds many counts of this clonotype. The V call is TRBV6-1, the J call TRBJ2-1; TRBD2 agrees at 7 bases. Germline CDR1 and CDR2: MNHNS and SASEGT. The V segment lost 7 bases and the J segment 6 bases; nucleotides outside the gene matches: 12. The CDR3 extends over 15 amino acids. CDR3 amino acids: CASTLTSASGNEQFF. CDR3 bases: TGTGCCAGCACCCTCACTAGCGCGTCTGGCAATGAGCAGTTCTTC.

A note on this clonotype: A much larger clone differs from this one at a single base, so this may be a read error. The chain is built from TRBV6-5 and TRBJ2-7; TRBD2 matches at 10 bases. CDR1 is MNHEY, CDR2 SVGAGI, per germline. Unmatched junction bases numbered 9, after V lost 6 bases and J lost 4 bases. The CDR3 runs to 15 residues. CDR3 in amino acids: CASRSGTSEFYEQYF. The CDR3 coding sequence is TGTGCCAGCAGGTCCGGGACTAGCGAATTTTACGAGCAGTACTTC.